This entry describes one T cell receptor beta chain. Its antigen is not identified. This is likely a read error, given that the CDR3 carries no conserved phenylalanine or tryptophan at its end. The template was RNA from unsorted bulk tissue. Distant lung tissue was collected more than 3 cm away from the tumor edge. Germline V gene data show CDR1 as SQVTM and CDR2 as ANQGSEA. The CDR3 totals 13 residues. These data are taken from a study of tumor and adjacent non-tumor tissue in lung cancer. Study-level findings and limits: In normal lung, the top 100 clones were significantly more dominant than in tumor.

TCRbeta libraries were built with three rounds of nested PCR, modified from ARM-PCR. In TCRdb, the multiplex PCR reads were re-called with MiXCR into one record per CDR3 protein. Among 94,000 or so distinct CDR3 sequences listed, around 82% were seen once. This receptor was taken from a woman aged 45 to 65 with non-small cell lung cancer. Sequenced input: distant non-tumor lung tissue. The rearrangement uses TRBV29-1 and TRBJ1-4, with 8 bases aligning to TRBD1. The DNA for the CDR3 is TGCAACGTCCGCCCACAGGGGGGGGAAAAACTGTTTATT. It encodes CNVRPQGGEKLFI.